This TCR beta chain was captured in a study of blood T cell repertoires in COVID-19. Generated by immunoSEQ multiplex PCR, the TCRdb table keeps only in-frame clones and is missing some. The sample shows a few hundred thousand clones, roughly 85% of them seen only once. CDR3 length: 12 residues. Germline values: CDR1 SEHNR, CDR2 FQNEAQ (reference sequence). Trimming shortened V by 3 bases and J by 6 bases, and 8 bases separated the two germline ends. The clonotype originates from a woman aged 40 to 50 with acute COVID-19. The sample comprised PBMCs or T cells enriched from blood (not recorded which). The chain couples TRBV7-9 to TRBJ1-2; D is unclear. In DNA form, the CDR3 reads TGTGCCAGCAGCTTTAGTGCCGATGGCTACACCTTC. As protein: CASSFSADGYTF.